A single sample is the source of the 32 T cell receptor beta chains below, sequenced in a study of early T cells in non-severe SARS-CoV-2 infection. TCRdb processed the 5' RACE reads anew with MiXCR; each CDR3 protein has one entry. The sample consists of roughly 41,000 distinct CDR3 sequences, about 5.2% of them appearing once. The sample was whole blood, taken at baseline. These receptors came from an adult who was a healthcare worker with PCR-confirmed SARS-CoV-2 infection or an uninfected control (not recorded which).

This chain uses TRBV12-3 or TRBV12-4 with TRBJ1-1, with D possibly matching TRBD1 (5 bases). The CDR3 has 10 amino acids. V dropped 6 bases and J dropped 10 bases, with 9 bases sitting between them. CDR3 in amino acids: CASRTEAAFF. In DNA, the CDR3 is TGTGCCAGCAGGACAGAAGCAGCTTTCTTT.

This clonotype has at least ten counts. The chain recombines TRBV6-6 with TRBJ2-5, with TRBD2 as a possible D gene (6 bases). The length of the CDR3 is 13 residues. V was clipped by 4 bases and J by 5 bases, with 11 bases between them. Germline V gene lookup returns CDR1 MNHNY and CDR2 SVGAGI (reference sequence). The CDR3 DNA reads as TGTGCCAGCAGTTTCGGGAGTCGCGAGACCCAGTACTTC. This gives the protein CASSFGSRETQYF.

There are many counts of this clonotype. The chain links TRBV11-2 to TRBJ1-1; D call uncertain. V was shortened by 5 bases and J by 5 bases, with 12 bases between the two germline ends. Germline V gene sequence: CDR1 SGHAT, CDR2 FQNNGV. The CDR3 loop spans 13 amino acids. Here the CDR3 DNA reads TGTGCCAGCAGCCCTAACCGGAAGACTGAAGCTTTCTTT. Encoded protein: CASSPNRKTEAFF.

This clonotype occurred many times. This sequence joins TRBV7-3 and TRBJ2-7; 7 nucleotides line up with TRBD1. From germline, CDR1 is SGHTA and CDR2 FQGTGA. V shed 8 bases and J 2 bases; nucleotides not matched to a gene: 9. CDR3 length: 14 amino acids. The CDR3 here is CASRGQELTYEQYF. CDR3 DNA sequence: TGTGCCAGCCGTGGACAGGAACTAACCTACGAGCAGTACTTC. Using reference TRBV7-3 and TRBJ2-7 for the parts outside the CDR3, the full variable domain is GAGVSQTPSNKVTEKGKYVELRCDPISGHTALYWYRQSLGQGPEFLIYFQGTGAADDSGLPNDRFFAVRPEGSVSTLKIQRTERGDSAVYLCASRGQELTYEQYFGPGTRLTVT.

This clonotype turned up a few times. Here the CDR3 DNA reads TGTGCCAGCAGTTACCTTCGGACTAGCGGGAGGGCGGGTGAGCAGTTCTTC. As protein: CASSYLRTSGRAGEQFF. The chain employs TRBV6-5 and TRBJ2-1, with TRBD2 identical over 15 bases. Germline CDR1 reads MNHEY; CDR2 reads SVGAGI. V shed 2 bases and J 9 bases; nucleotides not matched to a gene: 8. The CDR3 loop spans 17 amino acids.

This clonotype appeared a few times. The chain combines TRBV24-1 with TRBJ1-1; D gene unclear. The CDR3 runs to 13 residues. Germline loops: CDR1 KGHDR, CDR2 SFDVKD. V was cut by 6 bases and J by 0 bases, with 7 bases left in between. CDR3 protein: CATSTGMNTEAFF. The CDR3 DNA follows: TGTGCCACCAGTACGGGAATGAACACTGAAGCTTTCTTT.

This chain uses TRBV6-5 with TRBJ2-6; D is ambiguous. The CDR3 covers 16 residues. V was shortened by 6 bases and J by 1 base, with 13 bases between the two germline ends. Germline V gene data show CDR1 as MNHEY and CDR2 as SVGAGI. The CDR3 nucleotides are TGTGCCAGCAGCTTAGCCTTCCTTTCTGGGGCCAACGTCCTGACTTTC. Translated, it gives CASSLAFLSGANVLTF.

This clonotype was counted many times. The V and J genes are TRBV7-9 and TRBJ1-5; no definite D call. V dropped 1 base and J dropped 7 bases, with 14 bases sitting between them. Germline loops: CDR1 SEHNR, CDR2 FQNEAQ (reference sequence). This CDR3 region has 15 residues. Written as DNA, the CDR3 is TGTGCCAGCAGCTTAGGGGTCTTGGAAGGGCAGCCCCAGCATTTT. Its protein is CASSLGVLEGQPQHF.

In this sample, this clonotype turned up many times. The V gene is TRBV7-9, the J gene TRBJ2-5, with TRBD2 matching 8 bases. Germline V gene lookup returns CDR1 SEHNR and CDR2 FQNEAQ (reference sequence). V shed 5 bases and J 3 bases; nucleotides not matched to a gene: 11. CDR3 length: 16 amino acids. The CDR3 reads CASSLQREWVEETQYF. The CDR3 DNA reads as TGTGCCAGCAGCCTGCAGCGGGAGTGGGTAGAAGAGACCCAGTACTTC.

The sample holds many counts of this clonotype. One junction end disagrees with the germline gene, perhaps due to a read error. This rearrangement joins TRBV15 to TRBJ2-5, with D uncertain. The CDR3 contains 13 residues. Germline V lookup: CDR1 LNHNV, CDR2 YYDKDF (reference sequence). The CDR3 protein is CATSRDLSTARTF. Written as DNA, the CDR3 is TGTGCCACCAGCAGAGATCTATCGACCGCCCGCACCTTC.

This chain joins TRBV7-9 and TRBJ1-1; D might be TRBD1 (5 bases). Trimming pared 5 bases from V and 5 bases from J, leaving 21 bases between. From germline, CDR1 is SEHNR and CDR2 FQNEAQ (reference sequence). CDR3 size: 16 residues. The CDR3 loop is CASSIYGGARGTEAFF. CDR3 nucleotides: TGTGCCAGCAGCATATACGGCGGGGCCCGGGGGACTGAAGCTTTCTTT.

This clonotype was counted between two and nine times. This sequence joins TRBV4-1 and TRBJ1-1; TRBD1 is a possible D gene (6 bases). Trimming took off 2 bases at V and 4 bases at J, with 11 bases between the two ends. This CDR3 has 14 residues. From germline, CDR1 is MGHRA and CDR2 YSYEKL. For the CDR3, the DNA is TGCGCCAGCAGCCAATGGGGGGGCGGCACTGAAGCTTTCTTT. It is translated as CASSQWGGGTEAFF.

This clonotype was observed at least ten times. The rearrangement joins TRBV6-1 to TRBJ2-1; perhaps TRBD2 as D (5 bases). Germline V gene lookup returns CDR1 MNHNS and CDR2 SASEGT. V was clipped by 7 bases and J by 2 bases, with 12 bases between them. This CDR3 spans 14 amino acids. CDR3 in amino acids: CASKGDFPYNEQFF. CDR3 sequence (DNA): TGTGCCAGCAAGGGAGACTTCCCCTACAATGAGCAGTTCTTC.

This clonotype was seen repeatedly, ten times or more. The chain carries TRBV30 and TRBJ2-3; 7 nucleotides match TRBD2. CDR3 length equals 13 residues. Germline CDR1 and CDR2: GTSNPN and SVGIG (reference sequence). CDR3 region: CARNGGSPDTQYF. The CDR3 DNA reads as TGTGCGAGGAACGGCGGGAGCCCAGATACGCAGTATTTT.

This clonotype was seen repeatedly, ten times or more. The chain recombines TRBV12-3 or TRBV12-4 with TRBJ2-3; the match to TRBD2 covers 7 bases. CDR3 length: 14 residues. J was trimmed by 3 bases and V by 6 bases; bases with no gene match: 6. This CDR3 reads CASRSSRETDTQYF. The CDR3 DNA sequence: TGTGCCAGCAGGTCCTCGCGGGAGACAGATACGCAGTATTTT.

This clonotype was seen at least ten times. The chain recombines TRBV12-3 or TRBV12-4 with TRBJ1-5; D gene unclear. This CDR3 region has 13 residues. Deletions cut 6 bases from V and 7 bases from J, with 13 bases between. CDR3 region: CASRLEGNQPQHF. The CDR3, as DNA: TGTGCCAGCAGGCTCGAGGGAAACCAGCCCCAGCATTTT.

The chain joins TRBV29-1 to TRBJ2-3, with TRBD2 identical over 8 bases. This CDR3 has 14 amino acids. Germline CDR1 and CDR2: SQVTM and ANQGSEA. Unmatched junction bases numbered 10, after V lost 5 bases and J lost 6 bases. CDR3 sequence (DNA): TGCAGCGTTTTTATAGCGGGGAAGGCGGATACGCAGTATTTT. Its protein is CSVFIAGKADTQYF.

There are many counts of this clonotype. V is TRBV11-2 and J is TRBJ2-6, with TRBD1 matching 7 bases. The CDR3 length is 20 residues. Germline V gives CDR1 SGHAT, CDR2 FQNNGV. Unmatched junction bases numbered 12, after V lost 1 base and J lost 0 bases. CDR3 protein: CASSLGYTDRANSGANVLTF. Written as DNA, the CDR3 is TGTGCCAGCAGCTTAGGGTACACAGACAGGGCCAACTCTGGGGCCAACGTCCTGACTTTC. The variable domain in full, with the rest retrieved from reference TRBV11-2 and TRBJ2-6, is EAGVAQSPRYKIIEKRQSVAFWCNPISGHATLYWYQQILGQGPKLLIQFQNNGVVDDSQLPKDRFSAERLKGVDSTLKIQPAKLEDSAVYLCASSLGYTDRANSGANVLTFGAGSRLTVL.

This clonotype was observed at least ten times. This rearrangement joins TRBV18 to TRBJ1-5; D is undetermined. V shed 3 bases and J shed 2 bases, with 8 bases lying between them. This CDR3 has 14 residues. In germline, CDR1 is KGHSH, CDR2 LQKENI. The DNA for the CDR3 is TGTGCCAGCTCACCGTTACCCCGCAATCAGCCCCAGCATTTT. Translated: CASSPLPRNQPQHF.

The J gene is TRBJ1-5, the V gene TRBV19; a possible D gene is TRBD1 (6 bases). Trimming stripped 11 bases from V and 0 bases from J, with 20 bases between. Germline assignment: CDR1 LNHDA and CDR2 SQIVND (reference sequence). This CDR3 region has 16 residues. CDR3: CASSRGGDYSNQPQHF. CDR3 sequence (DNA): TGTGCCTCATCTCGGGGGGGCGACTATAGCAATCAGCCCCAGCATTTT. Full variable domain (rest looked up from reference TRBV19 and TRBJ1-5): DGGITQSPKYLFRKEGQNVTLSCEQNLNHDAMYWYRQDPGQGLRLIYYSQIVNDFQKGDIAEGYSVSREKKESFPLTVTSAQKNPTAFYLCASSRGGDYSNQPQHFGDGTRLSIL.

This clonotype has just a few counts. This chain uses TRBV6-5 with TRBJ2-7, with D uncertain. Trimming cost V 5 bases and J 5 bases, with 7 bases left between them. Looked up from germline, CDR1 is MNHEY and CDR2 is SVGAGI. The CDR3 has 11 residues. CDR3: CASSIGNEQYF. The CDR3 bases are TGTGCCAGCAGTATAGGGAACGAGCAGTACTTC.

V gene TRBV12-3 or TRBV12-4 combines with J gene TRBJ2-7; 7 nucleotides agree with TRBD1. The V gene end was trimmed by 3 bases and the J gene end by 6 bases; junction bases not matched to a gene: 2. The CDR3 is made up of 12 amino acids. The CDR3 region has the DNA TGTGCCAGCAGTTTCGACAGGGTCGAGCAGTACTTC. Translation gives CASSFDRVEQYF.

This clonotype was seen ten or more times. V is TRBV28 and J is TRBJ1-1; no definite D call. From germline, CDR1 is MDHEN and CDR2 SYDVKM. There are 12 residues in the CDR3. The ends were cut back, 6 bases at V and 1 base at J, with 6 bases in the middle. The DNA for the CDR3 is TGTGCCAGCAGCCAGGCGAACACTGAAGCTTTCTTT. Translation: CASSQANTEAFF. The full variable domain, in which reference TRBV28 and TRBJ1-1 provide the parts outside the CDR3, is DVKVTQSSRYLVKRTGEKVFLECVQDMDHENMFWYRQDPGLGLRLIYFSYDVKMKEKGDIPEGYSVSREKKERFSLILESASTNQTSMYLCASSQANTEAFFGQGTRLTVV.

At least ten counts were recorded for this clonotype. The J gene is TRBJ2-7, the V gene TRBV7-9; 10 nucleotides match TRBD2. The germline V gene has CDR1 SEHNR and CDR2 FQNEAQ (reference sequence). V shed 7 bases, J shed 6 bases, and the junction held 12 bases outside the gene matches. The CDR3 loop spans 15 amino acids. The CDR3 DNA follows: TGTGCCAGCACCAATAAGGGGACTAGCGTGAGCGAGCAGTACTTC. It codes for CASTNKGTSVSEQYF.

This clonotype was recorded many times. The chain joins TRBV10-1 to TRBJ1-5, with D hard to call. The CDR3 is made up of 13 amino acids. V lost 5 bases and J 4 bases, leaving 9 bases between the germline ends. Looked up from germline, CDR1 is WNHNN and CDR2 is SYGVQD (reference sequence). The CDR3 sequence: CASSPDLNQPQHF. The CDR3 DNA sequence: TGCGCCAGCAGTCCCGACCTAAATCAGCCCCAGCATTTT.

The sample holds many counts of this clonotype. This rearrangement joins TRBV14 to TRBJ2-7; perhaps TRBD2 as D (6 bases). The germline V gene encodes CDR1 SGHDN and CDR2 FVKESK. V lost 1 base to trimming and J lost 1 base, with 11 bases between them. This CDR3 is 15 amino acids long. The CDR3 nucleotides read TGTGCCAGCAGCCAAGGACTAGACTATTCCTACGAGCAGTACTTC. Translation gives CASSQGLDYSYEQYF.

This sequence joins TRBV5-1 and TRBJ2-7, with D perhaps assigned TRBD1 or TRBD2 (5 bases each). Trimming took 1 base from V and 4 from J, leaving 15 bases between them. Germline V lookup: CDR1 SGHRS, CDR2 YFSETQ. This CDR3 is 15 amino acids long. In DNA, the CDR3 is TGCGCCAGCAGCTTGTACCGGGACGGTAGATACGAGCAGTACTTC. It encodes CASSLYRDGRYEQYF.

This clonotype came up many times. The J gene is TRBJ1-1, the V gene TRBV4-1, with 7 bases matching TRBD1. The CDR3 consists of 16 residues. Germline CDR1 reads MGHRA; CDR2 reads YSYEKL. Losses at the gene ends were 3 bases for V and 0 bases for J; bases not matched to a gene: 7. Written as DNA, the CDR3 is TGCGCCAGCAGCCAGGCAGAGACAGGGCTGAACACTGAAGCTTTCTTT. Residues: CASSQAETGLNTEAFF.

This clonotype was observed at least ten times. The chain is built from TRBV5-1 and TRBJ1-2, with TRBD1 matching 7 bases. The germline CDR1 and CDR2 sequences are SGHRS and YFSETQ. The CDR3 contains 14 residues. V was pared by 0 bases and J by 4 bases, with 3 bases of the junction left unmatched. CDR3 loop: CASSLGQGSYGYTF. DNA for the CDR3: TGCGCCAGCAGCTTGGGACAGGGAAGCTATGGCTACACCTTC.

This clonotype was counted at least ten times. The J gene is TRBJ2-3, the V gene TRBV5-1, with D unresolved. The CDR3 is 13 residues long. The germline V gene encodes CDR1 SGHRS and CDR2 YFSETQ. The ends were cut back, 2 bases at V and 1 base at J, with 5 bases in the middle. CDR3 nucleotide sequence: TGCGCCAGCAGCTTAAGTGGCACAGATACGCAGTATTTT. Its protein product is CASSLSGTDTQYF.

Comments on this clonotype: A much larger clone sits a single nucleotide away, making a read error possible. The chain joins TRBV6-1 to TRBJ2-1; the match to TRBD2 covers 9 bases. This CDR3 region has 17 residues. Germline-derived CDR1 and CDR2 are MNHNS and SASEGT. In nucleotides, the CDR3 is TGTGCCAGCAGTGAAGACCGACTAGCGGTCCCCTACAATGAGGAGTTCTTC. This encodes CASSEDRLAVPYNEEFF.

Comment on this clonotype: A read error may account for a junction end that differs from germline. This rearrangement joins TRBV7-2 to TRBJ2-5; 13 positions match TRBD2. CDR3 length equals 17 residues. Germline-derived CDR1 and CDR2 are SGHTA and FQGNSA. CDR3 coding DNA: TGTGCCAGCAGCTTCAGGACTAGCGGGAGCTCTCAAGAGACCCAGGACTTC. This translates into CASSFRTSGSSQETQDF.